This paragraph reports one T cell receptor (beta chain). Its specificity is unknown. Isolation of CD4+ T cells took place after 10 days of culture. The vaccine recipients had no prior SARS-CoV-2 infection, with negative nucleocapsid antibodies. The CDR3 has 15 amino acids. CDR1 and CDR2 (germline): SGHAT, FQNNGV. V was shortened by 5 bases and J by 0 bases, with 11 bases between the two germline ends. The source of the sample is a study of vaccination effects on CD4 cells after COVID-19. Overall study: Each participant received a vaccine that was either BNT162b2 or mRNA-1273, given as two doses.

TCRdb keeps only in-frame clones here, not all; method: immunoSEQ multiplex PCR. The sample contains under 40,000 clones, about 81% of which appear only once. This receptor was obtained from a human donor who received a COVID-19 vaccine. The chain joins TRBV11-2 to TRBJ1-5; D is possibly TRBD1 (6 bases). This specimen consisted of CD4+ T cells from PBMCs cultured without peptide, obtained before COVID-19 vaccination. The CDR3 DNA reads as TGTGCCAGCAGCCGAACAGGGAATAGCAATCAGCCCCAGCATTTT. Amino acid sequence: CASSRTGNSNQPQHF.